This TCR beta chain emerged from a study of Graves' ophthalmopathy and Graves' hyperthyroidism. As the template, RNA transcripts were used to amplify TCR beta CDR3 regions. HTBI primers primed a first-round RT-PCR, and a second-round multiplex PCR followed. TCRdb re-called the multiplex PCR reads with MiXCR, one entry per CDR3 protein. The sample shows about 150,000 distinct CDR3 sequences, about 40% of them seen only once. Germline CDR1 and CDR2: DFQATT and SNEGSKA (reference sequence). Trimming at V came to 1 base and at J to 2 bases, leaving 6 bases not matched to a gene. The CDR3 loop spans 16 amino acids. This clonotype was observed many times. The target antigen is unknown. Findings of the study overall: Between ophthalmopathy and stable hyperthyroidism, a 13-signature model drew a separation with approximately 87% sensitivity and approximately 81% specificity.

PBMCs stemmed from approximately 10 ml of fresh peripheral blood. This rearrangement joins TRBV20-1 to TRBJ2-5, with 11 bases fitting TRBD2. The receptor's source is a middle-aged woman with Graves' ophthalmopathy. The sample comprised peripheral blood. The CDR3 spells CSARVASGRLQETQYF. CDR3 nucleotide sequence: TGCAGTGCTAGAGTGGCTAGCGGGAGGCTACAAGAGACCCAGTACTTC.